This TCR beta chain stems from a study of blood T cell repertoires in COVID-19 (dated by TCRdb to about 2020). Context from the whole study: Samples covering the acute and convalescent phases of COVID-19 were provided by collaborators in the United States, Italy and Spain. Deeply sampled blood TCRbeta repertoires from subjects exposed to, actively infected with, or recovered from COVID-19 were included in the dataset. The material from the prospective study consisted of cDNA or gDNA derived from T cells, B-cell-depleted T cells, or PBMCs. The repertoires were made available in a free public database intended to serve as a resource for research on the immune response to SARS-CoV-2. Samples were obtained from the ongoing ImmuneRACE study (first 160 participants) and from 1,200 or so subjects provided by 6 global collaborators. A de-identified subject ID, COVID-19 status, age in years and sex were almost always included in the sample metadata. Where available, HLA class I and class II types were taken from metadata supplied by the sample provider and were not determined by assay-based typing. Paper-wide results and their limitations: The quantity of clinical and demographic metadata differed by source and by participant and was supplied without curation.

From its cysteine to its phenylalanine, the CDR3 spans 15 amino acids. Only the CDR3 DNA stays, 45 bases, in frame from base 1. The V and J ends are trimmed by 3 bases and 2 bases, leaving 8 bases between them. CDR1 MNHEY and CDR2 SMNVEV were looked up in the germline V gene (reference sequence). Turning to this clone: This clone's antigen is unknown. Base qualities were left out, and no much larger clone turns up one base away.

The immunoSEQ Assay, a bias-controlled multiplex PCR, was used to amplify TCRbeta CDR3 regions from genomic DNA. As for the authors' bioinformatics: The number of nucleated cells in each sample was estimated by amplification of reference gene primers within the assay. To quantify the absolute abundance of each unique TCRbeta CDR3 rearrangement, sequence reads were collapsed and filtered. For each sample, productive Simpson clonality was calculated as the square root of Simpson's diversity index across productive rearrangements. Entries here come from immuneACCESS through TCRdb and include only in-frame sequences with V and J called. Some clones fail to appear in such tables; in the studies checked, an unresolved V gene covers under half of the shortfall, and the cause of the remainder is unknown. The V and J calls and clone size come from that table; D and trimming were worked out from the DNA. This sample holds around 250,000 clones; approximately 90% were observed only once. 2.8% of the sample belongs to the ten largest clones.

Participants in the prospective study were aged 18 to 89 years, lived in 20 to 25 United States geographic areas, and enrolled through a virtual design. To assign participants to cohorts, the prospective study relied on clinical history that participants themselves reported in a screening survey and a study questionnaire. Exposed participants were defined as having been in contact with someone with a PCR-confirmed or clinician-diagnosed COVID-19 case within 2 weeks of study entry. Each participant in the prospective study had whole blood, serum and a nasopharyngeal or oropharyngeal swab collected by mobile phlebotomists. Over a roughly two-month period, participants in the prospective study had the option of providing additional blood draws and questionnaires. Prospective study blood samples were shipped either frozen or at room temperature before DNA extraction.

This clonotype was sampled from a man between 35 and 55 years old who had been exposed to COVID-19. Sequences were obtained from PBMCs or T cells enriched from blood (not recorded which). The chain links TRBV27 with TRBJ1-6; the D gene cannot be named for sure. The nucleotide sequence is TGTGCCAGCAGTTTCGGGGTCCCCTATAATTCACCCCTCCACTTT. Its translation reads: CASSFGVPYNSPLHF.